Below are 32 T cell receptor beta chains sequenced from a single sample in a study of radiotherapy plus CTLA-4 blockade in lung cancer. Sequencing was performed with immunoSEQ multiplex PCR; in TCRdb, only in-frame clones are kept and a portion is missing. Of 90,000 or so clones listed, around 83% are singletons. This sample comprised peripheral blood, obtained from a patient treated with radiotherapy plus ipilimumab. These receptors were obtained from a human donor with non-small cell lung cancer who had stable disease on radiotherapy plus ipilimumab.

The V and J genes are TRBV28 and TRBJ1-3; 8 positions agree with TRBD1. This CDR3 comprises 17 residues. Trimming took 5 bases from V and 0 from J; bases not matched to a gene: 9. CDR1 and CDR2 (germline): MDHEN, SYDVKM. The CDR3 bases are TGTGCCAGCAGTCCCCCCACAGGGGGAGGCTCTGGAAACACCATATATTTT. This gives the protein CASSPPTGGGSGNTIYF.

The rearrangement uses TRBV5-1 and TRBJ2-4; D is undetermined. V was cut by 3 bases and J by 0 bases, with 10 bases left in between. The CDR3 contains 15 residues. Looked up from germline, CDR1 is SGHRS and CDR2 is YFSETQ. The CDR3 DNA sequence: TGCGCCAGCAGCTCGGAAGAACTAGCCAAAAACATTCAGTACTTC. It codes for CASSSEELAKNIQYF.

The chain combines TRBV5-1 with TRBJ2-7, with D possibly being TRBD1 or TRBD2 (5 bases each). Germline loops: CDR1 SGHRS, CDR2 YFSETQ. Trimming stripped 2 bases from V and 2 bases from J, with 11 bases between. The CDR3 runs to 14 residues. The CDR3 sequence: CASSFRDGPYEQYF. The CDR3 region has the DNA TGCGCCAGCAGCTTCCGGGACGGTCCCTACGAGCAGTACTTC. Full variable domain (remainder filled in from reference TRBV5-1 and TRBJ2-7): KAGVTQTPRYLIKTRGQQVTLSCSPISGHRSVSWYQQTPGQGLQFLFEYFSETQRNKGNFPGRFSGRQFSNSRSEMNVSTLELGDSALYLCASSFRDGPYEQYFGPGTRLTVT.

The J gene is TRBJ2-7, the V gene TRBV9; 8 bases fit TRBD1. CDR3 size: 14 residues. Germline V gene sequence: CDR1 SGDLS, CDR2 YYNGEE. Trimming took 4 bases from V and 2 from J; bases not matched to a gene: 5. The CDR3 DNA sequence: TGTGCCAGCAGCAAGGGGACAGGAACCTACGAGCAGTACTTC. Its translation is CASSKGTGTYEQYF.

The J gene is TRBJ1-1, the V gene TRBV19; 8 bases match TRBD1. CDR1 is LNHDA and CDR2 is SQIVND in the germline V gene (reference sequence). The ends lost 7 bases at V and 6 bases at J; junction bases unmatched: 10. CDR3 length equals 14 residues. In DNA form, the CDR3 reads TGTGCCAGTACCCGGACAGGGTCAAACCCTGAAGCTTTCTTT. Residues: CASTRTGSNPEAFF. The variable domain in full, with the rest retrieved from reference TRBV19 and TRBJ1-1, is DGGITQSPKYLFRKEGQNVTLSCEQNLNHDAMYWYRQDPGQGLRLIYYSQIVNDFQKGDIAEGYSVSREKKESFPLTVTSAQKNPTAFYLCASTRTGSNPEAFFGQGTRLTVV.

V and J are TRBV5-5 and TRBJ2-3, with D hard to call. The CDR3 runs 14 residues. The V gene lost 1 base and the J gene lost 2 bases, with 8 bases spanning the gap. Germline CDR1 and CDR2: SGHKS and YYEKEE (reference sequence). The CDR3 sequence: CASSLRLDTDTQYF. The CDR3 region has the DNA TGTGCCAGCAGCTTGCGGCTAGACACAGATACGCAGTATTTT.

Only one count was recorded for this clone. The chain has TRBV29-1 and TRBJ2-3; D perhaps matches TRBD1 (6 bases). Germline V gene lookup returns CDR1 SQVTM and CDR2 ANQGSEA. Deletions cut 6 bases from V and 5 bases from J, with 12 bases between. The length of the CDR3 is 12 residues. CDR3 DNA sequence: TGCAGCGTAGATACAGGGATAGATACGCAGTATTTT. Its protein is CSVDTGIDTQYF.

This chain uses TRBV6-5 with TRBJ2-5, with 8 bases that match TRBD1. With the DNA end fitting TRBJ2-7 better, the J assignment may be wrong. The CDR3 has 15 residues. Germline V gives CDR1 MNHEY, CDR2 SVGAGI. In DNA, the CDR3 is TGTGCCAGCAGTTTCACCCGGGACAGGACCTACGAGCAGTACTTC. Protein: CASSFTRDRTYEQYF.

The J gene is TRBJ2-7, the V gene TRBV28, with D unresolved. The CDR3 consists of 15 residues. CDR1 and CDR2 (germline): MDHEN, SYDVKM. V was trimmed by 5 bases and J by 5 bases, leaving 19 bases between them. CDR3 sequence: CASSRITGRSDEQYF. CDR3 in DNA: TGTGCCAGCAGTCGAATAACGGGTAGGTCGGACGAGCAGTACTTC.

The rearrangement links TRBV18 to TRBJ2-2, with a weak D call TRBD1 (6 bases). Trimming took 6 bases from V and 2 from J, leaving 13 bases between them. The CDR3 extends over 15 amino acids. Germline V gives CDR1 KGHSH, CDR2 LQKENI. CDR3 amino acids: CASSSGQLNTGELFF. CDR3 bases: TGTGCCAGCTCTTCAGGACAGCTAAACACCGGGGAGCTGTTTTTT.

This clone was seen once. The chain recombines TRBV18 with TRBJ1-2; no reliable D call. CDR1 and CDR2 from the germline V gene are KGHSH and LQKENI. CDR3 length: 15 amino acids. With 3 bases removed from V and 0 bases from J, the gap between germline ends came to 11 bases. CDR3 coding DNA: TGTGCCAGCTCACCCCTGGAATCTCCTAACTATGGCTACACCTTC. Residues: CASSPLESPNYGYTF.

This rearrangement joins TRBV18 to TRBJ1-3; no reliable D call. This CDR3 region has 15 residues. The V end was cut by 6 bases, the J end by 4 bases, with 16 bases between. Germline V gene lookup returns CDR1 KGHSH and CDR2 LQKENI. CDR3 sequence reads: CASSPVAGPGNTIYF. The CDR3, as DNA: TGTGCCAGCTCTCCCGTAGCCGGTCCCGGAAACACCATATATTTT.

This clone has only one observation. The J gene is TRBJ2-7, the V gene TRBV27, with D perhaps given as TRBD1 or TRBD2 (5 bases each). Germline CDR1 MNHEY, CDR2 SMNVEV (reference sequence). V was cut by 2 bases and J by 2 bases, with 13 bases left in between. The CDR3 consists of 15 residues. This CDR3 reads CASSLPGTGTYEQYF. CDR3 DNA: TGTGCCAGCAGTTTACCCGGGACGGGAACCTACGAGCAGTACTTC.

V gene TRBV11-2 combines with J gene TRBJ2-7, with 9 positions matching TRBD2. V was clipped by 0 bases and J by 11 bases; unmatched bases: 11. The germline V gene encodes CDR1 SGHAT and CDR2 FQNNGV. The CDR3 runs to 15 residues. The CDR3 nucleotides read TGTGCCAGCAGCTTAGAAGGGCGGGGGGGGACGTCGGAGTACTTC. Residues: CASSLEGRGGTSEYF.

The rearrangement uses TRBV21-1 and TRBJ2-5; the table's D call TRBD2 went unverified against the DNA. The J call is uncertain, as TRBJ2-7 better fits the DNA end. TRBV21-1 is recorded as a pseudogene. This CDR3 region has 14 residues. CDR3 DNA: TGTGCCAGCAGCAGCCCGGGACGGGGGGACGAGCAGTACTTC. Amino acid sequence: CASSSPGRGDEQYF.

The V call is TRBV30, the J call TRBJ1-6; a weak D match, TRBD1 (5 bases). Germline CDR1 is GTSNPN and CDR2 is SVGIG (reference sequence). The CDR3 spans 15 residues. CDR3: CASRVETSYNSPLHF. The CDR3 DNA is TGTGCTAGCAGGGTAGAAACCTCCTATAATTCACCCCTCCACTTT.

The V call is TRBV29-1, the J call TRBJ1-4; unclear D gene. The germline CDR1 and CDR2 sequences are SQVTM and ANQGSEA. The CDR3 has 12 residues. The V and J ends lost 6 bases and 7 bases respectively, with 12 bases between them. Written as DNA, the CDR3 is TGCAGCGTGGTGGTAATTGGTGAAAAACTGTTTTTT. Translated, it gives CSVVVIGEKLFF.

This clone was seen only once. V is TRBV5-1 and J is TRBJ2-1; a weak D match, TRBD1 (5 bases). From germline, CDR1 is SGHRS and CDR2 YFSETQ. The CDR3 spans 18 residues. Trimming took 0 bases from V and 9 from J, leaving 25 bases between them. This chain's CDR3 is CASSLALLTEARFVEQFF. The DNA for the CDR3 is TGCGCCAGCAGCTTGGCCCTACTGACAGAGGCTCGGTTTGTTGAGCAGTTCTTC.

The chain combines TRBV5-6 with TRBJ2-2; D may be TRBD2 (5 bases). Germline CDR1 SGHDT, CDR2 YYEEEE. The ends were cut back, 4 bases at V and 6 bases at J, with 19 bases in the middle. The CDR3 contains 16 residues. The CDR3 region has the DNA TGTGCCAGCAGCCCCCTAGCCGAGGCCAGGCCCGGGGAGCTGTTTTTT. Encoded protein: CASSPLAEARPGELFF. Full variable domain (remainder filled in from reference TRBV5-6 and TRBJ2-2): DAGVTQSPTHLIKTRGQQVTLRCSPKSGHDTVSWYQQALGQGPQFIFQYYEEEERQRGNFPDRFSGHQFPNYSSELNVNALLLGDSALYLCASSPLAEARPGELFFGEGSRLTVL.

The chain recombines TRBV28 with TRBJ1-5; no reliable D call. This CDR3 contains 14 residues. Germline-derived CDR1 and CDR2 are MDHEN and SYDVKM. Deletions cut 7 bases from V and 4 bases from J, with 14 bases between. CDR3 sequence: CASTLVAGNQPQHF. In nucleotides, the CDR3 is TGTGCCAGCACCCTAGTGGCCGGGAATCAGCCCCAGCATTTT.

This chain links TRBV30 with TRBJ2-5; D uncertain. The CDR3 has 11 residues. Germline V gene data show CDR1 as GTSNPN and CDR2 as SVGIG (reference sequence). V dropped 5 bases and J dropped 3 bases, with 7 bases sitting between them. CDR3 bases: TGTGCCTGGGGACCAAAAGAGACCCAGTACTTC. Translation gives CAWGPKETQYF.

With regard to this clone: This same CDR3 is encoded by further DNA sequences in the sample. The rearrangement links TRBV18 to TRBJ1-5; D is undetermined. V lost 2 bases to trimming and J lost 3 bases, with 8 bases between them. This CDR3 spans 14 amino acids. The germline V gene encodes CDR1 KGHSH and CDR2 LQKENI. CDR3 region: CASSPGQINQPQHF. The CDR3 bases are TGTGCCAGCTCACCAGGTCAGATCAATCAGCCCCAGCATTTT.

V and J are TRBV6-5 and TRBJ1-1; D gene ambiguous. Germline V gene lookup returns CDR1 MNHEY and CDR2 SVGAGI. Between the trimmed V and J ends, which lost 2 bases and 2 bases, there was a span of 6 bases. The CDR3 consists of 13 residues. CDR3 in DNA: TGTGCCAGCAGTTACACACTTAACACTGAAGCTTTCTTT. This translates into CASSYTLNTEAFF.

J is TRBJ2-1 and V is TRBV4-2; D unclear. The germline V gene encodes CDR1 LGHNA and CDR2 YNFKEQ. The length of the CDR3 is 15 residues. Trimming removed 0 bases at V and 2 bases at J, with 8 bases between. CDR3 nucleotide sequence: TGTGCCAGCAGCCAAGATCGGCTGACCTACAATGAGCAGTTCTTC. Translated, it gives CASSQDRLTYNEQFF.

The CDR3, as DNA: TGTGCCAGCAGGGGAGGGTGGATGGAGACCCAGTACTTC. It translates to CASRGGWMETQYF. This chain connects TRBV2 to TRBJ2-5, with 7 bases that match TRBD2. The CDR3 consists of 13 residues. V shed 6 bases and J 5 bases; nucleotides not matched to a gene: 6. Germline V gene data show CDR1 as SNHLY and CDR2 as FYNNEI.

For the CDR3, the DNA is TGTGCCAGCAGTTTTTTAGGGTCCGATTCCTACGAGCAGTACTTC. Its protein is CASSFLGSDSYEQYF. V usage is TRBV27 and J usage is TRBJ2-7; no definite D call. V shed 3 bases and J shed 1 base, with 13 bases lying between them. The CDR3 runs to 15 residues. Germline CDR1 MNHEY, CDR2 SMNVEV (reference sequence).

The CDR3 DNA reads as TGCGCCAGCAGCCAGGCCCTAGAACCCCCTAATGAAAAACTGTTTTTT. Residues: CASSQALEPPNEKLFF. The chain is built from TRBV4-1 and TRBJ1-4; D is unclear. Trimming removed 3 bases at V and 3 bases at J, with 14 bases between. The CDR3 spans 16 residues. Germline V lookup: CDR1 MGHRA, CDR2 YSYEKL.

This rearrangement joins TRBV11-2 to TRBJ1-1; TRBD1 matches 7 bases. V lost 5 bases and J lost 4; bases outside the gene matches: 7. The CDR3 runs 14 residues. Looked up from germline, CDR1 is SGHAT and CDR2 is FQNNGV. CDR3 coding DNA: TGTGCCAGCAGCACAGGGGAGGGGTTCACTGAAGCTTTCTTT. This encodes CASSTGEGFTEAFF. The whole variable domain, remainder taken from reference TRBV11-2 and TRBJ1-1, is EAGVAQSPRYKIIEKRQSVAFWCNPISGHATLYWYQQILGQGPKLLIQFQNNGVVDDSQLPKDRFSAERLKGVDSTLKIQPAKLEDSAVYLCASSTGEGFTEAFFGQGTRLTVV.

The chain uses TRBV6-4 and TRBJ1-2; D not certain. The germline V gene encodes CDR1 MRHNA and CDR2 SNTAGT. The CDR3 is made up of 12 amino acids. V lost 0 bases and J lost 7, with 6 bases in between. The CDR3 sequence: CASSDSLGGYTF. The CDR3 DNA reads TGTGCCAGCAGTGACTCTCTAGGTGGCTACACCTTC.

CDR3 DNA sequence: TGTGCCAGCGGGGGGGACAGGTCGCACTACGAGCAGTACTTC. Residues: CASGGDRSHYEQYF. The chain is built from TRBV6-1 and TRBJ2-7, with D possibly being TRBD1 (8 bases). The CDR3 has 14 residues. V lost 8 bases, J lost 3 bases, and 17 bases lay in between. Germline V lookup: CDR1 MNHNS, CDR2 SASEGT.

The genes are TRBV6-1 and TRBJ1-2, with D possibly being TRBD1 (5 bases). Trimming left V 11 bases short and J 4 bases short, with 14 bases between. The CDR3 is 12 residues long. The V gene's germline CDR1 is MNHNS and CDR2 SASEGT. CDR3 loop: CAAWQGLYGYTF. As DNA, the CDR3 is TGTGCCGCGTGGCAGGGCCTCTATGGCTACACCTTC.

The V gene is TRBV9, the J gene TRBJ2-5; TRBD1 is a possible D gene (6 bases). This CDR3 comprises 14 residues. CDR1 and CDR2 (germline): SGDLS, YYNGEE. V was clipped by 0 bases and J by 5 bases, with 11 bases between them. CDR3 nucleotide sequence: TGTGCCAGCAGCGTAGTTGCAGGGGCCGAGACCCAGTACTTC. This translates into CASSVVAGAETQYF.